These T cell receptor beta chains were read from a single sample in a study of T cells in Graves' hyperthyroidism and ophthalmopathy. MiXCR, run by TCRdb on the multiplex PCR reads, gives a single entry per CDR3 protein. Of around 760,000 distinct CDR3 sequences in the sample, roughly a third are singletons; the top ten hold roughly 30%. The sample taken for sequencing was blood. The receptors come from a woman aged 40 to 50 with Graves' hyperthyroidism. CDR3s leave out the opening cysteine and the closing phenylalanine or tryptophan. The D gene is left open where the match is weak.

TRBV9 NA ASSVGGTGNQPQH
TRBV12-3/TRBV12-4 NA ASKTGIPNEKLF
TRBV10-3 NA AISEYREDNYGYT
TRBV2 TRBD2 ASSDWNILAGEETQY
TRBV7-9 NA ASSCAVLSVCEQY
TRBV19 NA ASSPRGRLGVSFHEQY
TRBV5-1 TRBD1 ASSPTTGTVGELF
TRBV3-1 NA ASSQESRAGYT
TRBV29-1 NA SVKGRSNYEQY
TRBV6-5 NA ATNRGGSYNSPLH
TRBV29-1 NA SVDTPDVNSGNTIY
TRBV19 NA ASSRDAGANVLT
TRBV19 NA ASSILLDTGAF
TRBV10-3 NA ASHAGEGDTQY
TRBV5-6 NA ASSLELSSEYSPLH
TRBV12-3/TRBV12-4 NA ASSHSVVNYGYT
TRBV5-1 NA ASSPSDGTYEQY
TRBV20-1 TRBD1 SARRDRGLPNEKLF
TRBV7-2 NA ASSLANSYSPLH
TRBV29-1 NA SVEWDGSYEQY
TRBV2 NA TTNPYEQY
TRBV4-1 NA ASSQPPGAGGNEQF
TRBV19 NA ASSIFAEAF
TRBV25-1 NA ASSPPGGISYEQY
TRBV6-5 NA ASSYSPRQWISGNTIY
TRBV28 NA ASRGTGFGYT
TRBV19 NA ASSMGRREYEQY
TRBV20-1 TRBD2 SARPPGLAISETQY
TRBV7-9 NA ASSPGGVMNTEAF
TRBV19 NA ASTESTVNTEAF
TRBV10-3 NA AISRPGEGSYEQY
TRBV12-3/TRBV12-4 NA ASRSGSEAF
TRBV20-1 NA SARDITGKETQY
TRBV20-1 NA STGGGSYEQY
TRBV11-1 NA AWSVGVGSSYEQY
TRBV12-3/TRBV12-4 TRBD1 ASSYSTGDGTEAF
TRBV13 TRBD1 ASSLDRGWDTEAF
TRBV2 NA ASSQNGRGGYT